These 11 T cell receptor beta chains were all obtained from the same sample, sequenced in a study of T cell changes during pregnancy in multiple sclerosis (dated by TCRdb to about 2019). Receptor amplification or capture employed the immunoSEQ multiplex PCR assay. TCRdb carries this immuneACCESS record with in-frame sequences only. Its versions omit some clonotypes, under half of them owing to an unresolved V gene in the studies checked, with the rest unexplained. The sample table contains around 110,000 clones; only one count was recorded for 92% of them. Of the sample, less than 2% is held by the ten largest clones. The sample here was peripheral blood, taken in the third trimester of pregnancy. Receptor source: a female donor with multiple sclerosis, enrolled in a pregnancy study.

The V gene is TRBV10-2, the J gene TRBJ2-5, with D perhaps TRBD1 (5 bases). This CDR3 is built from 12 residues. V lost 6 bases and J lost 3, with 8 bases in between. Germline V gene data show CDR1 as WSHSY and CDR2 as SAAADI. The CDR3 loop reads CASRIREETQYF. DNA of the CDR3: TGCGCCAGCAGAATCAGGGAAGAGACCCAGTACTTC.

The gene calls are TRBV13 and TRBJ1-6; 8 nucleotides agree with TRBD1. From germline, CDR1 is PRHDT and CDR2 FYEKMQ (reference sequence). The CDR3 runs 15 residues. The V and J ends lost 6 bases and 10 bases, in that order; junction bases with no gene match: 11. Written as DNA, the CDR3 is TGTGCCAGCAGTCTCTGGACAGGGAGCATCTCACCCCTCCACTTT. Its protein is CASSLWTGSISPLHF.

This rearrangement joins TRBV6-5 to TRBJ1-6; the D is unclear. This CDR3 is 13 amino acids long. Germline CDR1 MNHEY, CDR2 SVGAGI. The ends were cut back, 0 bases at V and 7 bases at J, with 4 bases in the middle. CDR3 bases: TGTGCCAGCAGTTACTCCCAGAATTCACCCCTCCACTTT. Translating gives CASSYSQNSPLHF.

The sample holds a few counts of this clone. The rearrangement joins TRBV20-1 to TRBJ1-1; D gene unclear. Trimming cost V 7 bases and J 1 base, with 7 bases left between them. The CDR3 has 11 residues. CDR1 and CDR2 from the germline V gene are DFQATT and SNEGSKA (reference sequence). The CDR3 DNA sequence: TGCAGTGAAGGCGGGAACACTGAAGCTTTCTTT. It specifies CSEGGNTEAFF.

The chain combines TRBV15 with TRBJ2-2; possible D gene TRBD2, 5 bases. The germline CDR1 and CDR2 sequences are LNHNV and YYDKDF (reference sequence). CDR3 size: 16 residues. V dropped 0 bases and J dropped 3 bases, with 11 bases sitting between them. The CDR3 DNA sequence: TGTGCCACCAGCAGAGACCGGGGATTATACACCGGGGAGCTGTTTTTT. Residues: CATSRDRGLYTGELFF.

The rearrangement uses TRBV2 and TRBJ1-2, with 8 bases lining up with TRBD1. This CDR3 has 14 amino acids. The trim removed 8 bases at V and 7 bases at J, leaving 12 bases unmatched. Germline V lookup: CDR1 SNHLY, CDR2 FYNNEI. Written as DNA, the CDR3 is TGTGCCAGCGGCCGGGACAGGAGGAGGTCTGGCTACACCTTC. It translates to CASGRDRRRSGYTF.

This chain uses TRBV7-2 with TRBJ2-2; the match to TRBD2 covers 11 bases. Trimming at V came to 6 bases and at J to 6 bases, leaving 12 bases not matched to a gene. Germline V gene lookup returns CDR1 SGHTA and CDR2 FQGNSA. CDR3 length: 17 residues. The CDR3 bases are TGTGCCAGCAGTAGTAATCGACTAGCGGGACTCCCCGGGGAGCTGTTTTTT. The encoded protein is CASSSNRLAGLPGELFF.

The chain couples TRBV30 to TRBJ2-2; the match to TRBD2 covers 11 bases. Germline assignment: CDR1 GTSNPN and CDR2 SVGIG (reference sequence). This CDR3 is built from 14 residues. With 7 bases clipped from V and 1 base from J, the junction kept 2 bases outside the gene matches. CDR3: CALGLAGNTGELFF. The CDR3 DNA sequence: TGTGCCTTAGGACTAGCGGGGAACACCGGGGAGCTGTTTTTT.

This sequence joins TRBV10-3 and TRBJ1-1, with D possibly matching TRBD1 (5 bases). V shed 8 bases and J shed 3 bases, with 16 bases lying between them. The CDR3 is made up of 14 amino acids. Germline V gene sequence: CDR1 ENHRY, CDR2 SYGVKD. CDR3 sequence: CAIGRWGEDTEAFF. In DNA form, the CDR3 reads TGTGCCATCGGGAGATGGGGGGAGGACACTGAAGCTTTCTTT.

The rearrangement joins TRBV11-2 to TRBJ1-4; D perhaps matches TRBD1 (5 bases). This CDR3 is 15 amino acids long. V lost 3 bases to trimming and J lost 3 bases, with 11 bases between them. From germline, CDR1 is SGHAT and CDR2 FQNNGV. CDR3 residues: CASSFGDSSNEKLFF. DNA of the CDR3: TGTGCCAGCAGCTTCGGTGACAGCTCTAATGAAAAACTGTTTTTT.

The chain recombines TRBV5-1 with TRBJ2-6; 8 nucleotides match TRBD1. V shed 4 bases and J 0 bases; nucleotides not matched to a gene: 9. This CDR3 has 18 residues. CDR1 is SGHRS and CDR2 is YFSETQ in the germline V gene. CDR3 nucleotides: TGCGCCAGCAGCGCCCGGGACAGGATCTTCTCTGGGGCCAACGTCCTGACTTTC. Translation gives CASSARDRIFSGANVLTF.